The 26 T cell receptor beta chains reported below all come from one sample, sequenced in a study of T cell repertoires and HLA-DP antigens. The antigens these receptors bind are not known. Here immunoSEQ multiplex PCR was the method, and the copy in TCRdb shows in-frame clones only, minus some. This table has approximately 100,000 clones, about nine tenths appearing once. The sample consisted of CD4+ T cells from PBMCs. Receptors were obtained from a man aged 50-60 years in good health and CMV-seronegative.

The chain recombines TRBV19 with TRBJ2-1; 7 bases match TRBD2. The germline V gene has CDR1 LNHDA and CDR2 SQIVND (reference sequence). This CDR3 has 15 amino acids. V was clipped by 6 bases and J by 0 bases; unmatched bases: 5. In nucleotides, the CDR3 is TGTGCCAGTAGCCTAGCGGCTAACTCCTACAATGAGCAGTTCTTC. This codes for CASSLAANSYNEQFF.

J is TRBJ2-7 and V is TRBV5-1; 8 bases map to TRBD2. The J segment lost 7 bases and the V segment lost 7 bases, leaving 7 bases of the junction unmatched. Germline-derived CDR1 and CDR2 are SGHRS and YFSETQ. This CDR3 is 12 amino acids long. CDR3 region: CASATSGGEQYF. CDR3 bases: TGCGCCAGCGCTACTAGCGGAGGAGAGCAGTACTTC.

The chain recombines TRBV5-6 with TRBJ1-4; no firm D call. Trimming stripped 0 bases from V and 5 bases from J, with 14 bases between. CDR1 and CDR2 (germline): SGHDT, YYEEEE. The CDR3 is made up of 16 amino acids. The CDR3 DNA reads as TGTGCCAGCAGCTTGGGGCGGCAGGCTCGAAATGAAAAACTGTTTTTT. Translated, it gives CASSLGRQARNEKLFF.

This sequence joins TRBV16 and TRBJ2-2; D is unresolved. V lost 2 bases to trimming and J lost 5 bases, with 9 bases between them. Germline-derived CDR1 and CDR2 are KGHSY and FQNENV. This CDR3 comprises 14 residues. In DNA, the CDR3 is TGTGCCAGCAGCCAAGGCACACGAACCGGGGAGCTGTTTTTT. Residues: CASSQGTRTGELFF. The whole variable domain, remainder taken from reference TRBV16 and TRBJ2-2, is GEEVAQTPKHLVRGEGQKAKLYCAPIKGHSYVFWYQQVLKNEFKFLISFQNENVFDETGMPKERFSAKCLPNSPCSLEIQATKLEDSAVYFCASSQGTRTGELFFGEGSRLTVL.

The V gene is TRBV6-5, the J gene TRBJ1-2, with D tentatively TRBD1 (6 bases). Trimming cost V 5 bases and J 1 base, with 14 bases left between them. This CDR3 comprises 15 residues. Germline V gene sequence: CDR1 MNHEY, CDR2 SVGAGI. The CDR3 bases are TGTGCCAGCAGTCGCCTGACAGGAATTAACTATGGCTACACCTTC. Translating it yields CASSRLTGINYGYTF.

The chain links TRBV15 to TRBJ2-5; the D gene is possibly TRBD1 (5 bases). The CDR3 covers 14 residues. Trimming took off 0 bases at V and 7 bases at J, with 12 bases between the two ends. Per germline, CDR1 LNHNV and CDR2 YYDKDF (reference sequence). CDR3 sequence reads: CATSRDLQDGTQYF. The CDR3 region has the DNA TGTGCCACCAGCAGAGATCTACAGGATGGGACCCAGTACTTC.

The chain uses TRBV27 and TRBJ1-1, with D possibly TRBD1 on 5 matching bases. CDR1 and CDR2 from the germline V gene are MNHEY and SMNVEV (reference sequence). The CDR3 sequence is 14 residues long. The V gene lost 1 base and the J gene lost 3 bases, with 9 bases spanning the gap. CDR3 nucleotide sequence: TGTGCCAGCAGTTTATGGGGGGTAGACACTGAAGCTTTCTTT. Residues: CASSLWGVDTEAFF.

The chain is built from TRBV28 and TRBJ1-1; the D is unclear. V was trimmed by 3 bases and J by 3 bases, leaving 5 bases between them. CDR3 length: 12 residues. Germline assignment: CDR1 MDHEN and CDR2 SYDVKM. CDR3 sequence (DNA): TGTGCCAGCAGTTTGCGGGACACTGAAGCTTTCTTT. Protein sequence: CASSLRDTEAFF.

The chain uses TRBV19 and TRBJ1-1; D unresolved. The CDR3 length is 12 residues. The germline V gene has CDR1 LNHDA and CDR2 SQIVND (reference sequence). V shed 7 bases and J shed 8 bases, with 14 bases lying between them. The CDR3 nucleotides are TGTGCCAGTACCCCCGGTGAGGGCGAAGCTTTCTTT. Encoded protein: CASTPGEGEAFF.

This clone was detected only once. The chain recombines TRBV11-2 with TRBJ2-3; D unclear. The V and J ends lost 3 bases and 3 bases respectively, with 1 base between them. Germline V lookup: CDR1 SGHAT, CDR2 FQNNGV. The CDR3 has 11 amino acids. CDR3 sequence (DNA): TGTGCCAGCAGCTTTACAGATACGCAGTATTTT. Translating it yields CASSFTDTQYF.

The chain recombines TRBV6-5 with TRBJ2-3; unclear D gene. CDR3 length: 11 amino acids. With 0 bases removed from V and 5 bases from J, the gap between germline ends came to 0 bases. Germline CDR1 and CDR2: MNHEY and SVGAGI. DNA for the CDR3: TGTGCCAGCAGTTACTCAGATACGCAGTATTTT. It translates to CASSYSDTQYF.

In its sample, this clone was seen a few times. The chain carries TRBV6-5 and TRBJ1-4; no definite D call. Trimming shortened V by 4 bases and J by 0 bases, and 6 bases separated the two germline ends. CDR3 length equals 14 residues. CDR1 and CDR2 (germline): MNHEY, SVGAGI. This CDR3 reads CASSLATTNEKLFF. For the CDR3, the DNA is TGTGCCAGCAGTTTAGCTACAACTAATGAAAAACTGTTTTTT.

This clone has only a few counts. The genes are TRBV7-2 and TRBJ1-3, with D hard to call. V lost 6 bases and J 1 base, leaving 10 bases between the germline ends. This CDR3 spans 14 amino acids. Germline CDR1 SGHTA, CDR2 FQGNSA. This CDR3 reads CASRPESSGNTIYF. CDR3 DNA: TGTGCCAGCAGGCCCGAATCTTCTGGAAACACCATATATTTT. The full variable domain, its missing parts supplied by reference TRBV7-2 and TRBJ1-3, is GAGVSQSPSNKVTEKGKDVELRCDPISGHTALYWYRQSLGQGLEFLIYFQGNSAPDKSGLPSDRFSAERTGGSVSTLTIQRTQQEDSAVYLCASRPESSGNTIYFGEGSWLTVV.

The CDR3 DNA reads as TGTGCCAGCGGGAAGAGTGTCGGAGCGGGAGGGCCTGACGAGCAGTACTTC. Translating gives CASGKSVGAGGPDEQYF. This chain links TRBV28 with TRBJ2-7, with 10 bases lining up with TRBD2. This CDR3 comprises 17 residues. Germline V gene lookup returns CDR1 MDHEN and CDR2 SYDVKM. V was clipped by 8 bases and J by 5 bases; unmatched bases: 18.

This clone was recorded only once. The chain employs TRBV18 and TRBJ2-7; TRBD2 aligns across 8 bases. V lost 6 bases and J lost 2; bases outside the gene matches: 9. The germline V gene has CDR1 KGHSH and CDR2 LQKENI. The CDR3 totals 15 residues. CDR3 loop: CASSQTSGGTYEQYF. CDR3 in DNA: TGTGCCAGCTCCCAAACTAGCGGAGGAACCTACGAGCAGTACTTC. Supplemented by reference TRBV18 and TRBJ2-7, the full variable domain reads NAGVMQNPRHLVRRRGQEARLRCSPMKGHSHVYWYRQLPEEGLKFMVYLQKENIIDESGMPKERFSAEFPKEGPSILRIQQVVRGDSAAYFCASSQTSGGTYEQYFGPGTRLTVT.

V is TRBV5-4 and J is TRBJ2-7, with 7 positions matching TRBD1. The J segment lost 5 bases and the V segment lost 0 bases, leaving 5 bases of the junction unmatched. CDR1 and CDR2 (germline): SGHNT, YYREEE (reference sequence). This CDR3 spans 14 amino acids. The DNA for the CDR3 is TGTGCCAGCAGCTTGGACAGGGGATACAACGAGCAGTACTTC. Residues: CASSLDRGYNEQYF.

This chain uses TRBV7-2 with TRBJ2-7; no definite D call. Germline V CDR1 and CDR2: SGHTA, FQGNSA. This CDR3 is 17 amino acids long. V was shortened by 5 bases and J by 5 bases, with 25 bases between the two germline ends. CDR3 residues: CASSPRGDLGKKNEQYF. CDR3 nucleotides: TGTGCCAGCAGCCCCCGTGGGGATTTGGGTAAAAAAAACGAGCAGTACTTC.

This chain joins TRBV2 and TRBJ1-1, with D maybe TRBD1 (5 bases). Between the trimmed V and J ends, which lost 7 bases and 0 bases, there was a span of 12 bases. The CDR3 is 14 amino acids. The V gene's germline CDR1 is SNHLY and CDR2 FYNNEI. The CDR3 region has the DNA TGTGCCAGCAATGGTGGGACGGTGAACACTGAAGCTTTCTTT. Encoded protein: CASNGGTVNTEAFF.

The chain employs TRBV9 and TRBJ2-3; maybe TRBD2 (5 bases). The CDR3 extends over 14 amino acids. V dropped 3 bases and J dropped 2 bases, with 10 bases sitting between them. The V gene's germline CDR1 is SGDLS and CDR2 YYNGEE. CDR3 nucleotide sequence: TGTGCCAGCAGCGGTCTAGCCTCCACAGATACGCAGTATTTT. It yields the protein CASSGLASTDTQYF.

The genes are TRBV6-6 and TRBJ1-1, with TRBD1 as a possible D gene (6 bases). Germline V gives CDR1 MNHNY, CDR2 SVGAGI (reference sequence). The germline V and J ends were trimmed by 2 bases and 3 bases, with 7 bases remaining between them. The CDR3 runs to 13 residues. This CDR3 is CASSYHRDTEAFF. CDR3 DNA: TGTGCCAGCAGTTACCACAGGGACACTGAAGCTTTCTTT.

The chain couples TRBV7-2 to TRBJ2-3; either TRBD1 or TRBD2 may fit D (5 bases each). The CDR3 sequence is 13 residues long. The germline CDR1 and CDR2 sequences are SGHTA and FQGNSA. V lost 5 bases to trimming and J lost 6 bases, with 12 bases between them. The CDR3 loop reads CASSLEGWDTQYF. CDR3 DNA sequence: TGTGCCAGCAGCCTAGAGGGGTGGGATACGCAGTATTTT.

The chain combines TRBV6-1 with TRBJ1-3; the D is unclear. V was cut by 6 bases and J by 4 bases, with 13 bases left in between. CDR3 length: 14 amino acids. CDR1 and CDR2 from the germline V gene are MNHNS and SASEGT. The chain's CDR3 is CASSPGPTGNTIYF. The CDR3 DNA sequence: TGTGCCAGCAGCCCAGGTCCAACCGGAAACACCATATATTTT.

This chain uses TRBV5-6 with TRBJ1-4; D is ambiguous. This CDR3 spans 14 amino acids. V lost 3 bases to trimming and J lost 0 bases, with 6 bases between them. Per the germline V gene, CDR1 is SGHDT and CDR2 is YYEEEE. CDR3 sequence: CASSYYATNEKLFF. The DNA of the CDR3 is TGTGCCAGCAGCTACTACGCAACTAATGAAAAACTGTTTTTT.

This clone was counted only a few times. This chain links TRBV16 with TRBJ1-2; D gene unclear. Germline V gene sequence: CDR1 KGHSY, CDR2 FQNENV. Trimming cost V 0 bases and J 6 bases, with 5 bases left between them. The CDR3 totals 12 residues. The CDR3 spells CASSQSRNGYTF. Written as DNA, the CDR3 is TGTGCCAGCAGCCAATCTAGGAATGGCTACACCTTC. The entire variable domain, with the rest obtained from reference TRBV16 and TRBJ1-2, is as follows: GEEVAQTPKHLVRGEGQKAKLYCAPIKGHSYVFWYQQVLKNEFKFLISFQNENVFDETGMPKERFSAKCLPNSPCSLEIQATKLEDSAVYFCASSQSRNGYTFGSGTRLTVV.

The rearrangement uses TRBV5-1 and TRBJ2-1; D call uncertain. This CDR3 region has 16 residues. Germline values: CDR1 SGHRS, CDR2 YFSETQ. V was trimmed by 4 bases and J by 6 bases, leaving 20 bases between them. CDR3 nucleotide sequence: TGCGCCAGCAGCGGCGTCGAAGGGCGCATCTTCAATGAGCAGTTCTTC. This translates into CASSGVEGRIFNEQFF. The full variable domain, with the rest looked up from reference TRBV5-1 and TRBJ2-1, is KAGVTQTPRYLIKTRGQQVTLSCSPISGHRSVSWYQQTPGQGLQFLFEYFSETQRNKGNFPGRFSGRQFSNSRSEMNVSTLELGDSALYLCASSGVEGRIFNEQFFGPGTRLTVL.

This chain links TRBV7-9 with TRBJ2-7, with a possible D match to TRBD1 (6 bases). The V gene lost 2 bases and the J gene lost 0 bases, with 8 bases spanning the gap. The CDR3 runs 14 residues. Germline assignment: CDR1 SEHNR and CDR2 FQNEAQ (reference sequence). The CDR3 reads CASSLLQGSYEQYF. CDR3 bases: TGTGCCAGCAGCTTACTACAGGGCTCCTACGAGCAGTACTTC. Complete variable domain (other parts from reference TRBV7-9 and TRBJ2-7): DTGVSQNPRHKITKRGQNVTFRCDPISEHNRLYWYRQTLGQGPEFLTYFQNEAQLEKSRLLSDRFSAERPKGSFSTLEIQRTEQGDSAMYLCASSLLQGSYEQYFGPGTRLTVT.